A selection of T cell receptor beta chains follows, all from one sample in a study of CD8+CD57+ T cells in acquired aplastic anemia. TCRdb ran MiXCR on the reads and lists one entry per CDR3 protein. The sample has approximately 220,000 distinct CDR3 sequences; around 45% are singletons. The sequencing sample was made of sorted CD4+, CD8+, or CD8+CD57+ T cells (not recorded which) from PBMCs. The receptors originated from a human donor with aplastic anemia. The CDR3 runs from the conserved cysteine through the conserved F or W. A D gene is named only where the DNA matches it firmly. Not every row has a clone size; where given, it reads once, few, many or a size class.

j_call | d_call | v_call | clone_size | cdr3_aa | cdr3_nt
TRBJ1-5 | TRBD1 | TRBV6-6 | few | CASRALGQGLFSNQPQHF | TGTGCCAGCAGGGCTCTGGGACAGGGTCTATTTAGCAATCAGCCCCAGCATTTT
TRBJ2-1 | TRBD2 | TRBV7-9 | . | CASSQGTSGEQFF | TGTGCCAGCAGCCAGGGGACTAGCGGTGAGCAGTTCTTC
TRBJ2-7 | TRBD1 | TRBV27 | many | CASSLQGAYEQYF | TGTGCCAGCAGTTTGCAGGGGGCGTACGAGCAGTACTTC
TRBJ2-7 | . | TRBV12-3/TRBV12-4 | many | CASSIGWIGEQYF | TGTGCCAGCAGCATCGGCTGGATTGGCGAGCAGTACTTC
TRBJ2-2 | TRBD2 | TRBV5-1 | . | CASIRDYPRHPSNTGELFF | TGCGCCAGCATTCGGGACTACCCTCGACACCCCTCGAACACCGGGGAGCTGTTTTTT
TRBJ1-2 | . | TRBV24-1 | many | CATSDPGGSNYGYTF | TGTGCCACCAGTGATCCCGGCGGGTCCAACTATGGCTACACCTTC
TRBJ2-3 | . | TRBV4-1 | . | CASSETNTDTRYF | TGTGCCAGCAGTGAGACGAACACGGATACGCGGTATTTT
TRBJ2-5 | . | TRBV3-1 | . | CASSQERQQETQYF | TGTGCCAGCAGCCAAGAACGGCAGCAAGAGACCCAGTACTTC
TRBJ1-1 | . | TRBV10-3 | . | CASTGSATEAFF | TGTGCCAGCACAGGGTCGGCCACTGAAGCTTTCTTT
TRBJ1-2 | . | TRBV7-9 | many | CASSQQPVHYGYTF | TGTGCCAGCAGCCAACAACCTGTTCACTATGGCTACACCTTC
TRBJ1-1 | TRBD1 | TRBV12-5 | many | CASGLGLGQGEADTEAFF | TGTGCTAGTGGTTTAGGTCTTGGACAGGGGGAGGCGGACACTGAAGCTTTCTTT
TRBJ1-1 | TRBD1 | TRBV5-1 | few | CASSLSPTGVNTEAFF | TGCGCCAGCAGCTTGAGCCCCACAGGGGTGAACACTGAAGCTTTCTTT
TRBJ1-6 | . | TRBV7-9 | once | CASSSHESTGGNSPLHF | TGTGCCAGCAGCTCCCACGAATCGACAGGTGGGAATTCACCCCTCCACTTT
TRBJ2-3 | TRBD2 | TRBV20-1 | many | CSAPGGLAGDTQYF | TGCAGTGCACCCGGCGGGCTAGCGGGAGATACGCAGTATTTT
TRBJ2-5 | . | TRBV15 | . | CATSRDLGTETQYF | TGTGCCACCAGCAGAGATCTAGGGACGGAGACCCAGTACTTC
TRBJ2-1 | . | TRBV7-7 | . | CASSLAGGEQFF | TGTGCCAGCAGCTTAGCGGGGGGTGAGCAGTTCTTC
TRBJ2-1 | TRBD2 | TRBV2 | . | CASSETVAIAGDRNEQFF | TGTGCCAGCAGTGAAACTGTAGCAATAGCGGGAGACCGTAATGAGCAGTTCTTC
TRBJ1-1 | . | TRBV12-5 | many | CASGLVRGRITEAFF | TGTGCTAGTGGTTTGGTACGGGGCAGGATCACTGAAGCTTTCTTT
TRBJ1-6 | . | TRBV6-1 | many | CASQTEENSPLHF | TGTGCCAGCCAGACGGAAGAGAATTCACCCCTCCACTTT
TRBJ2-5 | TRBD1 | TRBV24-1 | . | CATSDPLRGRETQYF | TGTGCCACCAGTGATCCCCTAAGGGGGCGAGAGACCCAGTACTTC
TRBJ2-3 | TRBD1 | TRBV3-1 | . | CASSPTKTTGTGKYF | TGTGCCAGCAGCCCCACCAAGACCACCGGGACAGGGAAGTATTTT
TRBJ2-2 | TRBD2 | TRBV27 | . | CASSWGGSGELFF | TGTGCCAGCAGTTGGGGGGGGTCCGGGGAGCTGTTTTTT
TRBJ1-1 | TRBD1 | TRBV29-1 | few | CSVDGQGDTEAFF | TGCAGCGTTGACGGACAGGGAGACACTGAAGCTTTCTTT
TRBJ1-1 | TRBD1 | TRBV28 | . | CASSGDRGGNTEAFF | TGTGCCAGCAGTGGGGACAGGGGAGGGAACACTGAAGCTTTCTTT
TRBJ1-4 | . | TRBV6-5 | . | CASRVRGELTNEKLFF | TGTGCCAGCAGGGTGCGGGGAGAGCTGACTAATGAAAAACTGTTTTTT
TRBJ1-3 | . | TRBV2 | . | CASRTNRVGGNTIYF | TGTGCCAGCAGAACTAACAGGGTCGGTGGAAACACCATATATTTT
TRBJ2-2 | TRBD2 | TRBV2 | . | CATTREGNTGELFF | TGTGCCACCACCCGGGAGGGGAACACCGGGGAGCTGTTTTTT
TRBJ2-5 | . | TRBV10-1 | . | CASSDGRAQETQYF | TGCGCCAGCAGTGATGGCAGGGCCCAAGAGACCCAGTACTTC
TRBJ2-5 | . | TRBV20-1 | many | CSARDRRLEGTQYF | TGCAGTGCTAGAGATCGACGGCTCGAAGGGACCCAGTACTTC
TRBJ1-2 | . | TRBV10-2 | once | CASSDWGESNYGYTF | TGCGCCAGCAGTGACTGGGGTGAAAGTAACTATGGCTACACCTTC
TRBJ1-5 | . | TRBV24-1 | . | CATSESTESNQPQHF | TGTGCCACCAGTGAGTCAACGGAAAGCAATCAGCCCCAGCATTTT
TRBJ2-7 | TRBD2 | TRBV7-9 | many | CASSFPGLAVTYEQYF | TGTGCCAGCAGCTTCCCTGGACTAGCGGTAACCTACGAGCAGTACTTC
TRBJ2-3 | TRBD2 | TRBV12-3/TRBV12-4 | . | CASSTGLVRDTQYF | TGTGCCAGCTCTACCGGACTAGTAAGAGATACGCAGTATTTT
TRBJ1-5 | . | TRBV12-3/TRBV12-4 | few | CASSVGQHNQPQHF | TGTGCCAGCAGCGTAGGACAGCACAATCAGCCCCAGCATTTT
TRBJ1-5 | . | TRBV5-8 | many | CASREETDQPQHF | TGTGCCAGCAGGGAAGAGACGGATCAGCCCCAGCATTTT
TRBJ2-3 | TRBD2 | TRBV7-9 | many | CASTSTREGTDTQYF | TGTGCCAGTACGTCCACGCGGGAGGGCACAGATACGCAGTATTTT
TRBJ1-4 | TRBD1 | TRBV13 | few | CASTPGQGRRNEKLFF | TGTGCCAGCACCCCGGGACAGGGCCGTAGGAATGAAAAACTGTTTTTT
TRBJ2-2 | . | TRBV6-6 | . | CAISAVGRYTGELFF | TGTGCCATCAGTGCCGTCGGGAGATACACCGGGGAGCTGTTTTTT
TRBJ2-5 | TRBD2 | TRBV7-3 | many | CASSFGRGGLQTQYF | TGTGCCAGCAGCTTCGGGCGGGGGGGCCTTCAGACCCAGTACTTC
TRBJ1-1 | . | TRBV12-3/TRBV12-4 | many | CASSLGSTTEAFF | TGTGCCAGCAGTTTGGGCAGTACCACTGAAGCTTTCTTT
TRBJ2-7 | . | TRBV7-9 | many | CASSPHRTENYEQYF | TGTGCCAGCAGCCCCCATCGGACAGAGAACTACGAGCAGTACTTC
TRBJ1-6 | . | TRBV20-1 | . | CSARRQKSYNSPLHF | TGCAGTGCTAGACGTCAAAAGAGCTATAATTCACCCCTCCACTTT
TRBJ1-4 | . | TRBV2 | few | CASSSLATGVGRELFF | TGTGCCAGCAGTTCCCTTGCGACCGGGGTAGGAAGGGAACTGTTTTTT
TRBJ1-3 | . | TRBV4-3 | . | CASSQDQNSGNTIYF | TGCGCCAGCAGCCAAGATCAAAACTCTGGAAACACCATATATTTT
TRBJ1-5 | . | TRBV7-2 | . | CATSVGLDQPQHF | TGTGCCACCAGCGTAGGTTTGGATCAGCCCCAGCATTTT
TRBJ2-1 | TRBD2 | TRBV7-9 | . | CASSLTSGGPGSNEQFF | TGTGCCAGCAGCTTAACTAGCGGGGGCCCCGGGTCCAATGAGCAGTTCTTC